This T cell receptor (beta chain) was sequenced during a study of identical twins. Study findings and constraints: A lower insertion count was a feature of abundant cord blood beta clonotypes, with no such feature in memory repertoires. These conclusions were based on statistical analysis (cross-sectional, not following the same donors).

TCRdb passed the 5' RACE reads through MiXCR, listing each CDR3 protein once. The table shows hundreds of thousands of distinct CDR3 sequences, with around 20% occurring only once. The CDR3 runs 14 residues. V was trimmed by 6 bases and J by 2 bases, leaving 13 bases between them. Worth noting for this clonotype: Its target is not known.

The data also belong to a second study, concerning yellow fever vaccine responses in identical twins. According to that study: Twins showed a vaccine T cell response that reportedly seemed partly convergent, partly personalized.

Material for sequencing was CD4+ T cells sorted from blood. The TCR comes from a woman aged 18-29 years in good health. The gene calls are TRBV12-3 or TRBV12-4 and TRBJ1-2; no clear D gene. The CDR3 loop reads CASSLLVGNYGYTF. The CDR3 DNA sequence: TGTGCCAGCAGCCTCCTTGTTGGCAACTATGGCTACACCTTC.